This T cell receptor (beta chain) was observed in a study of cytomegalovirus exposure and HLA in healthy donors (TCRdb year 2017). Background for the entire study: According to an earlier analysis of 550 to 700 of the donors, about 180 million T cells yielded 95 million to 140 million unique TCR beta sequences and around 280 Gb of sequence data. Roughly 300 gigabases of sequencing data and approximately 91 million unique TCR sequences made up an early release that covered approximately 650 HLA-typed donors. Among the approximately 430 genotyped donors, around 81% belonged to the genetic ancestry cluster associated with self-reported Caucasian donors. The study aimed to test whether cataloging public T cell receptors could reveal signatures of past pathogen exposure. The T cell repertoires of several hundred subjects were profiled by immunosequencing and related to cytomegalovirus serostatus. A separate validation cohort of 100 to 150 different subjects was used in addition to the roughly 700-subject first cohort. High-throughput TCR immunosequencing, statistical association of individual TCRs with disease status, and machine learning were combined to predict cytomegalovirus infection status. To study patterns of TCR occurrence, a later analysis re-analyzed previously published TCR beta repertoires from 666 donors and added high-resolution HLA genotyping. Rather than using new phenotypic data, the later analysis identified candidate immune exposures from TCR beta sequences and from how often those sequences occurred across donors. An earlier analysis of 587 of the donors used high-throughput TCR beta sequencing to judge whether each TCR beta V gene segment behaved as functional or pseudogenic. Donor age, sex, ethnicity and CMV serostatus were compiled alongside the repertoire data. A later genetic analysis took genome-wide SNP genotypes for about three fifths of the 666 donors and used that subset as a discovery cohort. All discovery cohort repertoires had been generated using a single sequencing platform. Both class I and class II loci were covered by HLA typing, at four-digit resolution. The number of typed donors differed by locus: about 620-640 for A, B, C, DRB1 and DQB1; about 520 for DQA1; roughly 600 for DPA1; and around 450 for DPB1. A handful of DR-DQ haplotypes were handled as single units for association and clustering because linkage in the cohort was strong. On average, over 200,000 unique TCR beta nucleotide sequences were sequenced per donor among 350 to 400 genotyped donors of the cohort, with around 19% of those sequences being non-productive. Findings and caveats that apply to the study as a whole: In an earlier analysis of some 540 of the donors, most TCR beta V segments appeared in productive rearrangements about 87% or about 30% of the time, broadly matching IMGT annotations. A further reported finding was that TCR beta sequences accurately predicted the HLA-A and HLA-B alleles for most subjects in the first cohort. At a false discovery rate of 0.05, a later analysis linked roughly 17,000 TCR beta sequences to specific HLA alleles. This cohort had only TCR beta chains sequenced, and the lack of alpha or paired-chain data limited which features could be detected. The earlier analysis of fewer than 750 of the donors excluded over 15 rarely observed V segments, including chromosome 9 orphons, because counts were too low. Sequencing depth was assumed to be roughly uniform across donors in the presence/absence analyses, though that assumption may not hold. When HLA alleles, especially DR and DQ, strongly co-occurred, attributing TCR associations to individual alleles was difficult. In the study, approximately 160 TCR beta chains were listed as associated with cytomegalovirus. The 87-base-pair reads could not distinguish some IMGT-functional V segments, including TRBV6-2 and TRBV6-3, so those segments were excluded. Compared with equally common non-associated chains, HLA-associated TCR beta chains in a later analysis were more clonally expanded and had lower generation probabilities. In a later analysis, several top co-occurrence clusters were reported to appear linked to parvovirus B19, influenza, CMV and Epstein-Barr virus. According to a later genetic analysis, donors in an Asian-associated ancestry cluster had fewer N-insertions in productive TCRs than the approximately 670-donor mean. Immune exposure information for the cohort was limited to CMV serostatus. In vitro tests confirmed that a few of the cytomegalovirus-associated TCR beta chains recognize cytomegalovirus antigens. A later analysis found that TCR association rates varied across HLA loci, with DRB1 alleles showing the most associated TCRs and HLA-C alleles the fewest. It was suggested by the authors that the approach could potentially be generalized to other disease states and immunological phenotypes. HLA typing was unavailable for some donors at each locus, so association tests used only the typed subset. A group of highly shared sequence variants was considered likely to be a technical artifact of the sequencing pipeline. Correlated functional status among segregating V segments might be attributable to linkage disequilibrium, but an unknown experimental factor could not be ruled out. Most CMV-associated TCR beta chains appeared to be HLA-restricted in a later analysis, and the HLA associations seemed to be driven largely by CMV exposure. Cytomegalovirus status was reported to be diagnosed by the classifier with high specificity and sensitivity in both the original and validation cohorts. An association between a missense DCLRE1C variant and V-gene and J-gene trimming of TCR beta chains was found in a later genetic analysis and replicated in an independent cohort. While some public TCRs were present in many individuals, most TCR sequences turned up only very rarely across donors.

V is reduced by 5 bases and J by 2 bases, leaving a spacing of 10 bases between them. The CDR3 numbers 14 residues from cysteine through phenylalanine. The read is trimmed to its CDR3 DNA, 42 bases read in frame from base 1. The germline V gene yields MDHEN for CDR1 and SYDVKM for CDR2. As for this clone: The antigen it recognizes is unknown. One base away there is no much larger clone; base qualities are not given.

Library prep was done by the immunoSEQ multiplex PCR assay. For the multiplex PCR, a mixture combining 60 forward primers for TCR Vbeta segments and 13 reverse primers for TCR Jbeta segments was used. The CDR3 region of rearranged TCR beta genes was amplified from genomic DNA by a multiplex PCR assay. Amplified TCR beta libraries were sequenced as 87-base-pair reads on the Illumina HiSeq System. The paper's processing steps were these. A later analysis tallied around 87 million unique TCR beta chains across the 666 repertoires, and about 12 million of those chains were shared by two or more donors. Raw reads were error-corrected and collapsed into unique sequences with a nearest-neighbor algorithm that merged closely related sequences to remove PCR and sequencing errors. CDR3 sequences were aligned to IMGT reference sequences to assign V, D and J gene segments. Each retained sequence needed at least a six-nucleotide match to both a V gene segment and a J gene segment. Rearrangements were called productive when the CDR3 lacked stop codons and stayed in frame with V and J; all others were non-productive. Following IMGT convention, CDR3 was defined as the stretch from the second conserved V-encoded cysteine to the conserved J-encoded phenylalanine. Sequences without an unambiguous match to a single V gene segment were excluded from the earlier analysis of a few hundred of the donors. An earlier analysis of just under 600 of the donors called V segments functional above 56.7% productive rearrangements and segregating when the between-donor standard deviation exceeded 5%. A statistical classification framework was built to diagnose cytomegalovirus status from the catalog of TCR beta chain sequences. In a later analysis, TCR nucleotide sequences were compared against IMGT/GENE-DB human TR gene sequences so that V and J genes could be assigned. Using the TCRdist pipeline, a later analysis assigned CDR3 sequences along with most-parsimonious VDJ recombination scenarios. In a later analysis, each TCR beta chain was defined by its CDR3 amino acid sequence together with its V-gene family, and reads without a unique V-gene family were excluded. To address suspected cross-contamination and a sequencing artifact, a later analysis removed several hundred highly shared, low-generation-probability nucleotide sequences. A later analysis calculated a clonal expansion index for each public chain from normalized within-repertoire ranks of inferred template counts. Generation probabilities in a later analysis came from a VDJ recombination model fitted to out-of-frame rearrangements, and those results were checked against IGoR. In a later analysis, hypergeometric tests were used to score TCR-TCR, TCR-HLA and TCR-CMV co-occurrence, with a repertoire-size bias correction applied to TCR pairs. To estimate false discovery rates, a later analysis permuted the HLA or CMV assignments 20 times. A later analysis grouped co-occurring TCRs with DBSCAN, adding TCRdist sequence similarity when clustering within HLA-allele-positive subsets. Repertoires with fewer than 30,000 or more than 120,000 public chains were left out of co-occurrence clustering, as were four to six repertoires with anomalous nucleotide sharing. TCRdb obtained this table from immuneACCESS and retained in-frame rearrangements with V and J assigned. These tables miss some clones; where compared with another copy, unresolved V genes account for less than half of the shortfall, and the remainder is unexplained. That table is the source of V, J and clone size, and D and trimming were worked out from the DNA. Recorded for this sample are around 88,000 clones; around 74% of them occurred a single time. About 1.8% of the sample rests with the top ten.

The cohort comprised 550 to 700 healthy bone marrow donors. At the time of sampling, every cohort member was nominally healthy, though immune exposures that went unrecorded were likely present. The donor was CMV seronegative and belonged to the group of under 400 seronegative cohort members. A peripheral blood sample was collected from each donor, and TCR beta sequencing was performed on peripheral blood mononuclear cells. Genomic DNA extraction from the blood cell samples was performed with the Qiagen DNeasy Blood Extraction Kit. The source of this sequence is a male donor in good health and CMV-seronegative. The sequenced sample was PBMCs. The chain is assembled from TRBV28 and TRBJ1-5; TRBD1 is a possible D gene, resting on 5 matching bases. The DNA sequence reads TGTGCCAGCAGTCTCCAGGGCGGCAATCAGCCCCAGCATTTT. Translated, it reads CASSLQGGNQPQHF.